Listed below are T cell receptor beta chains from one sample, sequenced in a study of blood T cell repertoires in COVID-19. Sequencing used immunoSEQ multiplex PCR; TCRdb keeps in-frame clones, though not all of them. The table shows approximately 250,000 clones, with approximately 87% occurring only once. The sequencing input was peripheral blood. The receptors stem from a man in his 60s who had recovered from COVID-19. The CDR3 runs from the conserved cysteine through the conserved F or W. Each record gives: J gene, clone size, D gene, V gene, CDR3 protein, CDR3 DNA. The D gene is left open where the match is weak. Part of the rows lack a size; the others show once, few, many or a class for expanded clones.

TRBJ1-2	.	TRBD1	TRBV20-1	CSASGTGRAYGYTF	TGCAGTGCTAGTGGGACAGGGAGGGCCTATGGCTACACCTTC
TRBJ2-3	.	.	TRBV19	CASSGQISTDTQYF	TGTGCCAGTAGTGGGCAGATAAGCACAGATACGCAGTATTTT
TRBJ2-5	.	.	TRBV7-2	CASSPPPGRETQYF	TGTGCCAGCAGCCCACCCCCGGGGAGGGAGACCCAGTACTTC
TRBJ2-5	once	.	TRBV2	CASSVQGVQETQYF	TGTGCCAGCAGTGTGCAAGGGGTGCAAGAGACCCAGTACTTC
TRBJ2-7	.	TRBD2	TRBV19	CASSWGEGRAREQYF	TGTGCCAGTAGTTGGGGGGAAGGGAGGGCTCGCGAGCAGTACTTC
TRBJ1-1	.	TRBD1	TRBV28	CASTGQGVPNTEAFF	TGTGCCAGCACCGGACAGGGGGTCCCGAACACTGAAGCTTTCTTT
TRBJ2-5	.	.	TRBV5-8	CASSLWGQLGQETQYF	TGTGCCAGCAGCTTATGGGGCCAGCTCGGCCAAGAGACCCAGTACTTC
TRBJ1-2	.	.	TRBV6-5	CASKRTRGGAGGYTF	TGTGCCAGCAAACGAACTCGTGGGGGAGCGGGGGGCTACACCTTC
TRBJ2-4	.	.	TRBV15	CATSSVVAGSKNIQYF	TGTGCCACCAGCAGCGTCGTCGCGGGTTCCAAAAACATTCAGTACTTC
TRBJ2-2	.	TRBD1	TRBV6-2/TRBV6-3	CASSYGDRVDGELFF	TGTGCCAGCAGTTACGGGGACAGGGTTGACGGGGAGCTGTTTTTT
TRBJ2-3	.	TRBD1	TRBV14	CASSRQGKWDTQYF	TGTGCCAGCAGCCGACAGGGAAAGTGGGATACGCAGTATTTT
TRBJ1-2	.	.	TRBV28	CASSDSYGYTF	TGTGCCAGCAGTGACAGTTATGGCTACACCTTC
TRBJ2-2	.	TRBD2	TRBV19	CASSIDQASGIANTGELFF	TGTGCCAGTAGTATAGATCAGGCTAGCGGAATCGCGAACACCGGGGAGCTGTTTTTT
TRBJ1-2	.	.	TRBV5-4	CASSLAGTAANYGYTF	TGTGCCAGCAGCTTGGCCGGCACAGCAGCTAACTATGGCTACACCTTC
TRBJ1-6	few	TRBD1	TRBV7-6	CASSLLETGGAGSPLHF	TGTGCCAGCAGCTTACTCGAGACAGGGGGCGCAGGTTCACCCCTCCACTTT
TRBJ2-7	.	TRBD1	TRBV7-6	CASSMFQGVPSYEQYF	TGTGCCAGCAGCATGTTTCAGGGGGTCCCCTCCTACGAGCAGTACTTC
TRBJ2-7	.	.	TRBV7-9	CASSPGSRDEQYF	TGTGCCAGCAGCCCAGGGTCTAGGGACGAGCAGTACTTC
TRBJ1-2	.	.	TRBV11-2	CASSLAAGEGYGYTF	TGTGCCAGCAGCTTAGCGGCAGGGGAAGGCTATGGCTACACCTTC
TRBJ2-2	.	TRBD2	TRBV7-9	CASRQTSGGHTGELFF	TGTGCCAGCAGACAAACTAGCGGGGGGCACACCGGGGAGCTGTTTTTT
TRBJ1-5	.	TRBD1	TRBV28	CASSLTLLKTGGWNQPQHF	TGTGCCAGCAGTTTAACACTATTGAAGACAGGGGGGTGGAATCAGCCCCAGCATTTT
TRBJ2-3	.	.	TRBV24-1	CATQGFGTDTQYF	TGTGCCACCCAGGGGTTTGGAACAGATACGCAGTATTTT
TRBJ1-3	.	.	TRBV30	CALWIQVGGNTIYF	TGTGCTTTATGGATCCAGGTCGGTGGAAACACCATATATTTT
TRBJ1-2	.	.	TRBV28	CASSATEGYTF	TGTGCCAGCAGTGCGACAGAAGGCTACACCTTC
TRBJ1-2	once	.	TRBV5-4	CASSSDSTRIYGYTF	TGTGCCAGCAGCTCGGACAGCACACGAATCTATGGCTACACCTTC
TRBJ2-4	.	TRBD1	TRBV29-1	CSVAPGQLNIQYF	TGCAGCGTTGCACCGGGACAGCTAAACATTCAGTACTTC
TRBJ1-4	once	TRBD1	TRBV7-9	CASSPRSGGDEKLFF	TGTGCCAGCAGCCCCCGTTCAGGGGGAGATGAAAAACTGTTTTTT
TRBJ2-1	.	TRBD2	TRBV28	CASSLSSSLAGVANEQFF	TGTGCCAGCAGTCTGTCATCATCCCTAGCGGGAGTGGCCAATGAGCAGTTCTTC
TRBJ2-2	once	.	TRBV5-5	CASSLAGQGLGELFF	TGTGCCAGCAGCTTGGCCGGCCAGGGCCTCGGGGAGCTGTTTTTT
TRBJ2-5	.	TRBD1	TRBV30	CAWSPGQGAGETQYF	TGTGCCTGGAGCCCCGGACAGGGGGCGGGAGAGACCCAGTACTTC
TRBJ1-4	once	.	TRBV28	CASRPDSGVGNEKLFF	TGTGCCAGCAGACCAGACTCAGGGGTGGGCAACGAAAAACTGTTTTTT
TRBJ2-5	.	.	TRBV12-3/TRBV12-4	CASSFPGAETQYF	TGTGCCAGCAGTTTTCCAGGGGCAGAGACCCAGTACTTC
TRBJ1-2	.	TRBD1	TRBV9	CASSPQSSGTGGYTF	TGTGCCAGCAGCCCTCAATCTTCCGGGACAGGGGGCTACACCTTC
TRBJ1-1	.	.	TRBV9	CASSVVGGLNTEAFF	TGTGCCAGCAGCGTAGTTGGAGGGTTGAACACTGAAGCTTTCTTT
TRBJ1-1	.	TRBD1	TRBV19	CASSMYRWTGRKNTEAFF	TGTGCCAGTAGTATGTATCGGTGGACAGGTCGGAAGAACACTGAAGCTTTCTTT
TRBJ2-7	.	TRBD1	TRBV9	CASSVQGTGANEQYF	TGTGCCAGCAGCGTTCAGGGGACAGGGGCCAACGAGCAGTACTTC
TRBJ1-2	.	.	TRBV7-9	CASSFGLGNYGYTF	TGTGCCAGCAGCTTCGGACTGGGAAACTATGGCTACACCTTC